These 14 T cell receptor beta chains came from one sample sequenced in a study of glioma-infiltrating T cells after dendritic cell vaccination. Generated by immunoSEQ multiplex PCR, the TCRdb table keeps only in-frame clones and is missing some. The sample lists 20,000 to 30,000 clones, over 85% occurring once. Time point noted: after dendritic cell vaccination, including at tumor progression/relapse. This sample comprised blood, obtained after dendritic cell vaccination. These receptor sequences come from a human donor with glioblastoma.

This rearrangement joins TRBV5-1 to TRBJ2-1, with 10 bases that match TRBD2. J was trimmed by 9 bases and V by 1 base; bases with no gene match: 7. Germline CDR1 and CDR2: SGHRS and YFSETQ. CDR3 length: 15 residues. The CDR3 DNA follows: TGCGCCAGCAGCTTGACCAGCGGGGGGGCCCCTGAGCAGTTCTTC. Its protein product is CASSLTSGGAPEQFF.

The CDR3 sequence: CASSFSGTRGNEQFF. CDR3 nucleotides: TGTGCCAGCAGCTTCTCCGGGACTAGGGGGAATGAGCAGTTCTTC. V and J are TRBV7-2 and TRBJ2-1, with 8 positions matching TRBD2. There are 15 residues in the CDR3. Germline lookup yields CDR1 SGHTA and CDR2 FQGNSA. Unmatched junction bases numbered 8, after V lost 3 bases and J lost 7 bases.

This clone appeared a few times. This chain connects TRBV4-1 to TRBJ1-1, with D possibly being TRBD1 (6 bases). Trimming removed 0 bases from V and 11 bases from J, with 25 bases in between. This CDR3 contains 17 residues. Germline V gives CDR1 MGHRA, CDR2 YSYEKL. The CDR3 loop reads CASSQEVAVRTALSAFF. The DNA of the CDR3 is TGCGCCAGCAGCCAAGAGGTGGCCGTGAGGACAGCCCTTTCGGCTTTCTTT.

The chain joins TRBV6-1 to TRBJ1-5; 10 bases are a match to TRBD1. V shed 5 bases, J shed 3 bases, and the junction held 4 bases outside the gene matches. The CDR3 is made up of 15 amino acids. Germline V CDR1 and CDR2: MNHNS, SASEGT. The CDR3 is CASSRQGAHNQPQHF. The CDR3 DNA reads as TGTGCCAGCAGTAGACAGGGGGCTCACAATCAGCCCCAGCATTTT.

The V call is TRBV21-1, the J call TRBJ2-1; the table assigns TRBD2, which was not confirmed against the DNA. TRBV21-1 represents a pseudogene. CDR3 length: 14 amino acids. This CDR3 is CASSRAGLYNEQFF. The DNA for the CDR3 is TGTGCCAGCAGCCGCGCGGGACTTTACAATGAGCAGTTCTTC.

The CDR3 sequence: CASSAAGGSYNEQFF. CDR3 DNA: TGCGCCAGCAGCGCAGCGGGGGGCTCCTACAATGAGCAGTTCTTC. The rearrangement links TRBV5-1 to TRBJ2-1; 9 bases align to TRBD2. The CDR3 runs 15 residues. The J segment lost 0 bases and the V segment lost 4 bases, leaving 2 bases of the junction unmatched. Germline assignment: CDR1 SGHRS and CDR2 YFSETQ.

The chain carries TRBV5-4 and TRBJ2-1; 11 bases align to TRBD2. V shed 5 bases, J shed 6 bases, and the junction held 4 bases outside the gene matches. Germline V lookup: CDR1 SGHNT, CDR2 YYREEE (reference sequence). The CDR3 is 14 amino acids. The CDR3 nucleotides read TGTGCCAGCAGTTATGGGACTAGCGGCAATGAGCAGTTCTTC. Its translation: CASSYGTSGNEQFF.

V gene TRBV7-2 combines with J gene TRBJ2-2, with D perhaps matching TRBD1 (6 bases). The CDR3 sequence is 15 residues long. Per germline, CDR1 SGHTA and CDR2 FQGNSA. V was pared by 4 bases and J by 0 bases, with 9 bases between. CDR3 nucleotides: TGTGCCAGCAGCTGGACAGACGCGAACACCGGGGAGCTGTTTTTT. Protein sequence: CASSWTDANTGELFF.

The gene calls are TRBV5-3 and TRBJ1-1; tentative D call: TRBD1 (5 bases). TRBV5-3 is assigned to the ORF class and has an uncertain function. Deletions cut 8 bases from V and 2 bases from J, with 13 bases between. This CDR3 spans 13 amino acids. CDR3 region: CASNRQSNTEAFF. In nucleotides, the CDR3 is TGTGCCAGCAACAGACAGTCAAACACTGAAGCTTTCTTT.

The genes are TRBV5-1 and TRBJ2-1; maybe TRBD1 (6 bases). The germline V and J ends were trimmed by 2 bases and 9 bases, with 15 bases remaining between them. Germline lookup yields CDR1 SGHRS and CDR2 YFSETQ. There are 14 residues in the CDR3. CDR3 sequence reads: CASSLGGVQGEQFF. In nucleotides, the CDR3 is TGCGCCAGCAGCTTAGGGGGAGTACAGGGTGAGCAGTTCTTC.

The rearrangement links TRBV11-2 to TRBJ2-7; 7 bases are a match to TRBD2. Germline CDR1 reads SGHAT; CDR2 reads FQNNGV. Trimming took 4 bases from V and 2 from J; bases not matched to a gene: 5. The CDR3 length is 14 residues. The CDR3 DNA sequence: TGTGCCAGCAGCTGGGGGAGGGGTCCCTACGAGCAGTACTTC. As protein: CASSWGRGPYEQYF.

The V call is TRBV2, the J call TRBJ2-2, with TRBD1 matching 8 bases. The length of the CDR3 is 13 residues. The V gene's germline CDR1 is SNHLY and CDR2 FYNNEI. With V trimmed by 6 bases and J by 7 bases, 4 bases remained unmatched. In DNA, the CDR3 is TGTGCCAGCAGGGACAGGGTGGGCGGGGAGCTGTTTTTT. It encodes CASRDRVGGELFF.

This chain connects TRBV5-1 to TRBJ2-7; possibly TRBD1 for D (6 bases). Germline assignment: CDR1 SGHRS and CDR2 YFSETQ. V lost 0 bases and J 0 bases, leaving 7 bases between the germline ends. The CDR3 spans 14 residues. The CDR3 region is CASSLGTDSYEQYF. DNA of the CDR3: TGCGCCAGCAGCTTGGGGACAGACTCCTACGAGCAGTACTTC.

The chain is built from TRBV7-9 and TRBJ2-1, with 7 nucleotides matching TRBD1. CDR1 and CDR2 from the germline V gene are SEHNR and FQNEAQ (reference sequence). J was trimmed by 8 bases and V by 5 bases; bases with no gene match: 9. This CDR3 is 14 amino acids long. Here the CDR3 reads CASSARQGLDEQFF. The CDR3 DNA sequence: TGTGCCAGCAGCGCCCGACAGGGTTTGGATGAGCAGTTCTTC. Full variable domain (missing parts from reference TRBV7-9 and TRBJ2-1): DTGVSQNPRHKITKRGQNVTFRCDPISEHNRLYWYRQTLGQGPEFLTYFQNEAQLEKSRLLSDRFSAERPKGSFSTLEIQRTEQGDSAMYLCASSARQGLDEQFFGPGTRLTVL.